The T cell receptor beta chain described here comes from a study of T-cell memory formation after mild COVID-19. Broader study findings: Those CD4+ clones that contracted were mainly in CM and EM (CD8+ ones in EMRA). Pre-infection memory harbored some responding clones, suggesting cross-reactive memory joined.

The V gene's germline CDR1 is LGHDT and CDR2 YNNKEL (reference sequence). Trimming left V 1 base short and J 6 bases short, with 10 bases between. The CDR3 runs 14 residues. Libraries for TCRalpha and TCRbeta carried sample barcodes and unique molecular identifiers via 5'RACE. One entry per CDR3 protein results from TCRdb running MiXCR on the 5' RACE reads. The sample has fewer than 650,000 distinct CDR3 sequences, roughly 21% seen once. In the case of this clonotype: Its antigen remains unidentified.

This clonotype was obtained from an adult woman who had mild COVID-19 (a few samples of this study predate the infection). Cell type and time point are not known. The gene calls are TRBV3-1 and TRBJ1-3; the D gene is possibly TRBD1 (5 bases). Sequences were obtained from PBMCs or a T cell subset sorted from them (not recorded which). This CDR3 reads CASSQAGFENTIYF. For the CDR3, the DNA is TGTGCCAGCAGCCAAGCAGGGTTCGAAAACACCATATATTTT.